This T cell receptor (beta chain) was observed in a study of shared clonotypes between healthy human individuals. Study-wide points: A small donor pool kept down the genetic and exposure-history diversity that was represented. Compared with clonotypes that all four donors shared, non-shared clonotypes had lower generation probabilities.

Assay: immunoSEQ multiplex PCR; the TCRdb copy retains only in-frame clones and omits some. The sample carries 2.3 million or so clones, approximately 95% recorded once. There were no recent acute infections or vaccinations among the donors, who were healthy HIV-negative adults. Splitting the CD4+ cells yielded a CD45RA+ naive subset and a CD45RA-negative memory subset. The CDR3 has 13 amino acids. Germline V gene lookup returns CDR1 GTSNPN and CDR2 SVGIG (reference sequence). The V end was cut by 2 bases, the J end by 6 bases, with 11 bases between. As to this clone: Its antigen is unknown.

The chain joins TRBV30 to TRBJ1-5; D may be TRBD1 (5 bases). The sequenced sample consisted of naive CD4+ T cells from PBMCs. Indicated subset: CD45RA+ positively selected. This receptor was taken from a man in his late teens or twenties in good health. Some clones in this sample may be carry-over from other donors' samples. The CDR3 DNA reads as TGTGCCTGGAGTTTGGGGACGCCTCAGCCCCAGCATTTT. Translated, it gives CAWSLGTPQPQHF.